Below are 10 T cell receptor beta chains sequenced from a single sample in a study of spatial heterogeneity in lung cancer. Time point here: sample taken at primary tumor resection. Whole RNA, which was extracted from tumor, nontumor lung tissue or frozen PBMC, was sequenced without any cell sorting. TCRdb analysed the 5' RACE reads with MiXCR anew, one entry per CDR3 protein. The table records 60,000 to 65,000 distinct CDR3 sequences, approximately 8.9% of them present only once. Specimen: PBMCs, collected at surgery. Every receptor here comes from a female donor with early-stage non-small cell lung cancer.

The rearrangement joins TRBV9 to TRBJ1-3; D gene ambiguous. Germline V lookup: CDR1 SGDLS, CDR2 YYNGEE. The length of the CDR3 is 15 residues. The germline V and J ends were trimmed by 3 bases and 2 bases, with 12 bases remaining between them. The CDR3 region is CASSDPAGAGNTIYF. The DNA for the CDR3 is TGTGCCAGCAGCGACCCTGCGGGAGCTGGAAACACCATATATTTT.

This clonotype was counted between two and nine times. The chain couples TRBV29-1 to TRBJ1-1; 9 bases align to TRBD1. From germline, CDR1 is SQVTM and CDR2 ANQGSEA. The CDR3 is 12 residues long. The trim removed 6 bases at V and 8 bases at J, leaving 7 bases unmatched. Here the CDR3 reads CSVETGGGEAFF. The CDR3 DNA sequence: TGCAGCGTCGAAACAGGGGGCGGCGAAGCTTTCTTT. Combining the CDR3 with reference TRBV29-1 and TRBJ1-1 gives the whole variable domain SAVISQKPSRDICQRGTSLTIQCQVDSQVTMMFWYRQQPGQSLTLIATANQGSEATYESGFVIDKFPISRPNLTFSTLTVSNMSPEDSSIYLCSVETGGGEAFFGQGTRLTVV.

This clonotype turned up a few times. The V call is TRBV9, the J call TRBJ1-6, with D tentatively TRBD1 (5 bases). The CDR3 is 12 amino acids. The V gene's germline CDR1 is SGDLS and CDR2 YYNGEE. Trimming removed 5 bases at V and 8 bases at J, with 8 bases between. CDR3 bases: TGTGCCAGCAGGCTGGGGGATTCACCCCTCCACTTT. Its protein is CASRLGDSPLHF.

In this sample, this clonotype turned up a few times. This chain connects TRBV5-1 to TRBJ2-7, with 7 positions matching TRBD1. V gave up 4 bases and J gave up 2 bases; unmatched junction bases: 6. The CDR3 covers 14 residues. CDR1 SGHRS and CDR2 YFSETQ come from the germline V gene. The CDR3 DNA is TGCGCCAGCAGCATACAGACAGGGACCTACGAGCAGTACTTC. Encoded protein: CASSIQTGTYEQYF.

The table lists this clonotype with many counts. The chain has TRBV11-2 and TRBJ2-1; TRBD2 matches 11 bases. V lost 3 bases and J lost 9; bases outside the gene matches: 7. The CDR3 is 15 amino acids. CDR1 is SGHAT, CDR2 FQNNGV, per germline. The CDR3 DNA follows: TGTGCCAGCAGCTTCATAGCGGGAGGGCTCGGTGAGCAGTTCTTC. Its translation: CASSFIAGGLGEQFF.

This chain links TRBV7-2 with TRBJ1-5; D not certain. Trimming removed 5 bases from V and 6 bases from J, with 14 bases in between. In germline, CDR1 is SGHTA, CDR2 FQGNSA. This CDR3 has 14 amino acids. This chain's CDR3 is CASSTGLESQPQHF. Written as DNA, the CDR3 is TGTGCCAGCAGCACTGGACTGGAAAGTCAGCCCCAGCATTTT.

Here the CDR3 DNA reads TGTGCCAGCAGCTTAAGGGCGGACACTGAAGCTTTCTTT. Its translation: CASSLRADTEAFF. This chain joins TRBV7-3 and TRBJ1-1, with D hard to call. The V gene's germline CDR1 is SGHTA and CDR2 FQGTGA. The V end was cut by 1 base, the J end by 3 bases, with 6 bases between. The CDR3 is 13 residues long.

The CDR3 protein is CASSVVTGGGEQFF. For the CDR3, the DNA is TGTGCCAGCAGCGTAGTGACAGGGGGCGGTGAGCAGTTCTTC. This chain connects TRBV9 to TRBJ2-1; 10 nucleotides line up with TRBD1. Per germline, CDR1 SGDLS and CDR2 YYNGEE. The CDR3 loop spans 14 amino acids. V dropped 0 bases and J dropped 9; count of bases not matched to a gene: 3. Full variable domain (remainder filled in from reference TRBV9 and TRBJ2-1): DSGVTQTPKHLITATGQRVTLRCSPRSGDLSVYWYQQSLDQGLQFLIQYYNGEERAKGNILERFSAQQFPDLHSELNLSSLELGDSALYFCASSVVTGGGEQFFGPGTRLTVL.

In this sample, this clonotype turned up many times. This chain uses TRBV2 with TRBJ2-1; unclear D gene. Germline V CDR1 and CDR2: SNHLY, FYNNEI. There are 14 residues in the CDR3. Trimming cost V 3 bases and J 1 base, with 7 bases left between them. CDR3 in amino acids: CASSDPISYNEQFF. The CDR3 DNA is TGTGCCAGCAGTGACCCGATATCCTACAATGAGCAGTTCTTC. Based on the CDR3 plus reference TRBV2 and TRBJ2-1, the full variable domain is EPEVTQTPSHQVTQMGQEVILRCVPISNHLYFYWYRQILGQKVEFLVSFYNNEISEKSEIFDDQFSVERPDGSNFTLKIRSTKLEDSAMYFCASSDPISYNEQFFGPGTRLTVL.

This clonotype was seen a handful of times. The chain has TRBV7-2 and TRBJ2-1, with TRBD2 matching 9 bases. The CDR3 is 14 residues long. Trimming removed 6 bases from V and 8 bases from J; junction bases left unmatched: 8. Per germline, CDR1 SGHTA and CDR2 FQGNSA. The CDR3 sequence: CASRPSGEAHEQFF. As DNA, the CDR3 is TGTGCCAGCAGACCTAGCGGGGAGGCCCATGAGCAGTTCTTC.